The present T cell receptor beta chain was sequenced within a study of blood T cells in healthy people across ages. Study conclusions and caveats: Greater diversity and more naive CD4+ cells were seen in long-lived donors than in aged donors.

Donors were systemically healthy Caucasian individuals from Russia aged roughly 6 to 95 years. Peripheral blood was drawn, around 9.5 milliliters per donor. Concerning this clonotype itself: The antigen remains undetermined.

Next came a second PCR, run for about 7 to 12 cycles, which used a sample-barcoded 5' primer along with a J-beta primer mix. Each CDR3 protein gets one entry after TCRdb re-called the 5' RACE reads with MiXCR. The sample holds under 850,000 distinct CDR3 sequences, 30% to 45% seen once. The CDR3 length is 17 residues. The sequenced sample was blood. The chain uses TRBV12-1 and TRBJ1-1. TRBV12-1 is listed as a pseudogene. The source is a man in his late teens or twenties in good health. The CDR3 DNA sequence: TGTGCCAGCAGCTTTTCGGCACAGAGTTCCATGAACACTGAAGTTTTCTTT. Its translation is CASSFSAQSSMNTEVFF.